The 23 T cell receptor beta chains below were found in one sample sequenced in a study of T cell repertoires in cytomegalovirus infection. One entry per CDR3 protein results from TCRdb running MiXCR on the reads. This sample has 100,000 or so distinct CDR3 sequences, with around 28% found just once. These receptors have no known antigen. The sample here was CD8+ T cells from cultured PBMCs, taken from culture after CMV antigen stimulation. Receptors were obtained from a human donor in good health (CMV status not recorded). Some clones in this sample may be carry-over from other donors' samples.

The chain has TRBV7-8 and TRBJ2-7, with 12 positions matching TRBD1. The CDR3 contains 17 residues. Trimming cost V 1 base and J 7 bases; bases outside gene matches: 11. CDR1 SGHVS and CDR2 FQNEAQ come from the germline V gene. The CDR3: CASSLVGTGGGFWEQYF. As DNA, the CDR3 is TGTGCCAGCAGCTTAGTGGGGACAGGGGGCGGATTTTGGGAGCAGTACTTC.

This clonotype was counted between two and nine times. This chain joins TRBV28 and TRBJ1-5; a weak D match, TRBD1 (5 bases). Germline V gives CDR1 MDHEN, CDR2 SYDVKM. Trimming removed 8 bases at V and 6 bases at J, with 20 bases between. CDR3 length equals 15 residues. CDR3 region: CASPPPGGHGQPQHF. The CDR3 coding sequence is TGTGCCAGCCCACCCCCTGGGGGTCACGGTCAGCCCCAGCATTTT.

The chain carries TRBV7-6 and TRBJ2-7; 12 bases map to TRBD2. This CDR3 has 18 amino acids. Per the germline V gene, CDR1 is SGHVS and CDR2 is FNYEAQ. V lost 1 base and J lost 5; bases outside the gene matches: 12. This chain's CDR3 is CASSLDRLAGGPYDEQYF. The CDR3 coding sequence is TGTGCCAGCAGCTTAGATCGTCTAGCGGGGGGGCCGTATGACGAGCAGTACTTC.

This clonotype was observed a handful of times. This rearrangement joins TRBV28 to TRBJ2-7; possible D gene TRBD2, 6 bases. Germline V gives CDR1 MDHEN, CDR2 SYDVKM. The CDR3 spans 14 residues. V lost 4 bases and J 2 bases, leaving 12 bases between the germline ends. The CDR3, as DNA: TGTGCCAGCAGTTCCCGACTAGTCCCCTACGAGCAGTACTTC. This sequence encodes CASSSRLVPYEQYF. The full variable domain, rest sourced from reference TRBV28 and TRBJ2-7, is DVKVTQSSRYLVKRTGEKVFLECVQDMDHENMFWYRQDPGLGLRLIYFSYDVKMKEKGDIPEGYSVSREKKERFSLILESASTNQTSMYLCASSSRLVPYEQYFGPGTRLTVT.

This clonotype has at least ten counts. The CDR3 here is CASSLLAGGKTDTQYF. In DNA form, the CDR3 reads TGTGCCAGCAGTCTACTAGCGGGGGGGAAAACAGATACGCAGTATTTT. This chain connects TRBV7-8 to TRBJ2-3; 13 nucleotides agree with TRBD2. Germline values: CDR1 SGHVS, CDR2 FQNEAQ. The CDR3 runs 16 residues. The V gene end was trimmed by 6 bases and the J gene end by 3 bases; junction bases not matched to a gene: 6.

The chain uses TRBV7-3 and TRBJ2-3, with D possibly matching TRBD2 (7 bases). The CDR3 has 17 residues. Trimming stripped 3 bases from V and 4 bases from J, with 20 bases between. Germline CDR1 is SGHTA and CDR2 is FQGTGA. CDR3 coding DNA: TGTGCCAGCAGCTTGGGTAGGGGGGGGGGCTCGGCAGATACGCAGTATTTT. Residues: CASSLGRGGGSADTQYF.

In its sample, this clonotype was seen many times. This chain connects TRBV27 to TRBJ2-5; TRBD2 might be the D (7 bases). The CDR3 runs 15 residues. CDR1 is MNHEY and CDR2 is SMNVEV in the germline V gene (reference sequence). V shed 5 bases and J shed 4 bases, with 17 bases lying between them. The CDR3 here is CASSPIRGGAETQYF. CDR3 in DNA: TGTGCCAGCAGTCCGATTCGTGGGGGGGCAGAGACCCAGTACTTC.

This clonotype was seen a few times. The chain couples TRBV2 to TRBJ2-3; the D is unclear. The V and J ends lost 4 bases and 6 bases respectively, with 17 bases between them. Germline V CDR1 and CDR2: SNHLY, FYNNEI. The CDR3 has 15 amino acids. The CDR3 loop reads CASSGLDLPPDTQYF. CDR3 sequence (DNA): TGTGCCAGCAGTGGATTGGATTTGCCTCCTGATACGCAGTATTTT.

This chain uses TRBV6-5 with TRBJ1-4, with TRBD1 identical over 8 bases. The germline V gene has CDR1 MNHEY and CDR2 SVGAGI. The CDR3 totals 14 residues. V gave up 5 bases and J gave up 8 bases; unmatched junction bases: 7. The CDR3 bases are TGTGCCAGCAGTCCATCTCAGGGGGCGGAAAAACTGTTTTTT. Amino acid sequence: CASSPSQGAEKLFF.

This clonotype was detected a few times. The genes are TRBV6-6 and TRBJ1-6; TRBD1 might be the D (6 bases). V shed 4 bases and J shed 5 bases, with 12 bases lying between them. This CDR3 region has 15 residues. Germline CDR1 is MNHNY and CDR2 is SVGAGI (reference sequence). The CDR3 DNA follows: TGTGCCAGCAGTTCTGGACAGCTAGATAATTCACCCCTCCACTTT. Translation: CASSSGQLDNSPLHF.

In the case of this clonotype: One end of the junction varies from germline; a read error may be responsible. DNA for the CDR3: TGTGCCAGCAGCCTGGGACGGATGAACACTGAAACTTTCTTT. This codes for CASSLGRMNTETFF. The chain combines TRBV7-3 with TRBJ1-1; D perhaps matches TRBD1 (5 bases). This CDR3 has 14 amino acids. Germline assignment: CDR1 SGHTA and CDR2 FQGTGA.

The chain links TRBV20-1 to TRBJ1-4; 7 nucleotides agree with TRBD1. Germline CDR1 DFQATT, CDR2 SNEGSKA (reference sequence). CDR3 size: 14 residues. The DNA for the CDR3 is TGCAGCCCCTACCGGGACAGCACTAATGAAAAACTGTTTTTT. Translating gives CSPYRDSTNEKLFF.

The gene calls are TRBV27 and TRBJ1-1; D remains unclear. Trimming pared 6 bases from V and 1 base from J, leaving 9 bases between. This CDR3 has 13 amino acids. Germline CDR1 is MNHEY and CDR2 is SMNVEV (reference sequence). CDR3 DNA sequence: TGTGCCAGCAGCCCATTGGCGAACACTGAAGCTTTCTTT. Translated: CASSPLANTEAFF.

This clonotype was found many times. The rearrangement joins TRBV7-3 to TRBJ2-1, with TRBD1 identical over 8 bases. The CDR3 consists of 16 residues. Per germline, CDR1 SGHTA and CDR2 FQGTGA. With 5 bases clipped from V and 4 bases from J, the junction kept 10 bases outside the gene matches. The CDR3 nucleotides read TGTGCCAGCAGCCCGACAGGGGCCAATCTTTACAATGAGCAGTTCTTC. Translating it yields CASSPTGANLYNEQFF.

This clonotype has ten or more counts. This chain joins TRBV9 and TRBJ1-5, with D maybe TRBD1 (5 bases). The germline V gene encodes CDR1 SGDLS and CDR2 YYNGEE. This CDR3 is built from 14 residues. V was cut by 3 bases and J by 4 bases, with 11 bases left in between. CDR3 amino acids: CASSAHGGNQPQHF. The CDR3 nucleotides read TGTGCCAGCAGCGCCCATGGGGGGAATCAGCCCCAGCATTTT.

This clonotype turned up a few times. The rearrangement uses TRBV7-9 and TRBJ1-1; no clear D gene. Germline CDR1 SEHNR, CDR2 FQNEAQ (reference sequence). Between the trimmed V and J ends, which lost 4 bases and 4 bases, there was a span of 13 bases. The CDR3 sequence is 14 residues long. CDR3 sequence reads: CASSWVAGGTEAFF. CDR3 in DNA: TGTGCCAGCAGCTGGGTGGCTGGAGGCACTGAAGCTTTCTTT.

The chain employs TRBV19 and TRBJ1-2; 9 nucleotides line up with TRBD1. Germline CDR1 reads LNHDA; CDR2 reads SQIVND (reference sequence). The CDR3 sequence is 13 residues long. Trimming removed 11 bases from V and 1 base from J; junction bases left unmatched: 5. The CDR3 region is CAVYRGLNYGYTF. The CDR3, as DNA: TGTGCCGTCTACAGGGGGCTTAACTATGGCTACACCTTC.

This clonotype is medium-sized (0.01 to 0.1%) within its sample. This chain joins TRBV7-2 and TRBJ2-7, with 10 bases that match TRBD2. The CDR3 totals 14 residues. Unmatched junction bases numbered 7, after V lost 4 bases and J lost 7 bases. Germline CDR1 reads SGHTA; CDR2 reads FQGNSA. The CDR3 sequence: CASSSQRGGGEQYF. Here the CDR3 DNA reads TGTGCCAGCAGCTCCCAGCGGGGGGGCGGGGAGCAGTACTTC. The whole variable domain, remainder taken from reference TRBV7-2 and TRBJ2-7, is GAGVSQSPSNKVTEKGKDVELRCDPISGHTALYWYRQSLGQGLEFLIYFQGNSAPDKSGLPSDRFSAERTGGSVSTLTIQRTQQEDSAVYLCASSSQRGGGEQYFGPGTRLTVT.

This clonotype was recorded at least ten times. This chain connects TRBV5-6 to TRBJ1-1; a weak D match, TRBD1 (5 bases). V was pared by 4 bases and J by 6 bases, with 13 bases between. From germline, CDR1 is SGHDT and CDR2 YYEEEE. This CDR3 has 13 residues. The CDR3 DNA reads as TGTGCCAGCAGCCCGACCATGGGGGCTGAAGCTTTCTTT. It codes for CASSPTMGAEAFF.

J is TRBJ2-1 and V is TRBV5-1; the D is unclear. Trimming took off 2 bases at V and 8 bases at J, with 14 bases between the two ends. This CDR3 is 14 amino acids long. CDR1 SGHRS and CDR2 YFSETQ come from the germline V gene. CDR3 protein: CASSFAGGVDEQFF. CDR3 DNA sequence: TGCGCCAGCAGCTTTGCTGGCGGTGTGGATGAGCAGTTCTTC.

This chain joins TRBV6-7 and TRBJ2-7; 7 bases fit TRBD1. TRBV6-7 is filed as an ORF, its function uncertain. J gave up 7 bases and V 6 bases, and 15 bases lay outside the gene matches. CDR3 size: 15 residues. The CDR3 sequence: CASRDKGTVPLEQYF. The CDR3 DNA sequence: TGTGCCAGCAGAGACAAGGGGACAGTTCCTCTGGAGCAGTACTTC.

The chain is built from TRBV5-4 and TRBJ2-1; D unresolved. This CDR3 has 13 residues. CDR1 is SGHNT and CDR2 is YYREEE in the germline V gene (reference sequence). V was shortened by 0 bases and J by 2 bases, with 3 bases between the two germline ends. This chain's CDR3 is CASSLGPYNEQFF. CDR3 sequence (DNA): TGTGCCAGCAGCTTGGGCCCCTACAATGAGCAGTTCTTC. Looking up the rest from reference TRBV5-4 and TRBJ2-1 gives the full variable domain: ETGVTQSPTHLIKTRGQQVTLRCSSQSGHNTVSWYQQALGQGPQFIFQYYREEENGRGNFPPRFSGLQFPNYSSELNVNALELDDSALYLCASSLGPYNEQFFGPGTRLTVL.

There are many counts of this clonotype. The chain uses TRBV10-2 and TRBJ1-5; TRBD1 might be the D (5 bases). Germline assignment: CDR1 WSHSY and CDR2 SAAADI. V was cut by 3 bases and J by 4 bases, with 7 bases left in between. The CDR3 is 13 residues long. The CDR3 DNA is TGCGCCAGCAGTGACCAGGGTAATCAGCCCCAGCATTTT. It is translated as CASSDQGNQPQHF.